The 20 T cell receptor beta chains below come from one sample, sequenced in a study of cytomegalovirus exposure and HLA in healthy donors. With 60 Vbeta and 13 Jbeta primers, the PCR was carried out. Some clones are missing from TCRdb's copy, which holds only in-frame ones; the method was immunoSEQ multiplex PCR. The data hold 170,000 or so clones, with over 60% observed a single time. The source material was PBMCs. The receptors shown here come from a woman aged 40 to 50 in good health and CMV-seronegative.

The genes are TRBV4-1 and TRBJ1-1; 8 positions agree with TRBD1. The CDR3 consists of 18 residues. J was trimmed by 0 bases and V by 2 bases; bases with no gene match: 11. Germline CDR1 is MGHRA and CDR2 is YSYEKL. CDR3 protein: CASSQTWAGGGMNTEAFF. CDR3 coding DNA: TGCGCCAGCAGCCAAACCTGGGCAGGGGGCGGCATGAACACTGAAGCTTTCTTT.

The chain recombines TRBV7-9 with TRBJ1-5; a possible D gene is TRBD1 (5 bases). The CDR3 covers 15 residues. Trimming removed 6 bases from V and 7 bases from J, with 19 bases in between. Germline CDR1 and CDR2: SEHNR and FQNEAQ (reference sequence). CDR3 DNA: TGTGCCAGCAGGTTGGACGGGGGTAGCGGGCAGCCCCAGCATTTT. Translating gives CASRLDGGSGQPQHF.

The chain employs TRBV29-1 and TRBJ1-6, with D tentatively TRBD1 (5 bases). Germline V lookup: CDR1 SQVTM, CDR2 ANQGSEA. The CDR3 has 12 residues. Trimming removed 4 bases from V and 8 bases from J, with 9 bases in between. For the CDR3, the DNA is TGCAGCGTTGTCAGGGCGGATTCACCCCTCCACTTT. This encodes CSVVRADSPLHF.

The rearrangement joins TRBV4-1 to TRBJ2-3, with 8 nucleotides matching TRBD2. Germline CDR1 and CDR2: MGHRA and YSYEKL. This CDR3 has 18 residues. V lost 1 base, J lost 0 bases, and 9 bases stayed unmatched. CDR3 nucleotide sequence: TGCGCCAGCAGCCAAGTGGCGGGGGGACCCACTAGCACAGATACGCAGTATTTT. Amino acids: CASSQVAGGPTSTDTQYF.

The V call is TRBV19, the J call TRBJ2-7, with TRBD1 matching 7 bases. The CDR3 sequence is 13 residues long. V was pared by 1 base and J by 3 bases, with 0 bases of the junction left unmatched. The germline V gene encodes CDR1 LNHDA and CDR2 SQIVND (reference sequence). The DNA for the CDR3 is TGTGCCAGTAGTATAGGACAGGGCTACGAGCAGTACTTC. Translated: CASSIGQGYEQYF.

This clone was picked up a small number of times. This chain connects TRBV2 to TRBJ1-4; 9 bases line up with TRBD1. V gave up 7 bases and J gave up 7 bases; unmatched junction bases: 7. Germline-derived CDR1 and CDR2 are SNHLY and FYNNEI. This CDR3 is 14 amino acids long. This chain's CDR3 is CASKLTGGIEKLFF. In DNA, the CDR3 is TGTGCCAGCAAGCTGACAGGGGGAATTGAAAAACTGTTTTTT.

The CDR3, as DNA: TGTGCCAGCAGTTTAGGGGGAGGGTACTTGACTGAAGCTTTCTTT. This translates into CASSLGGGYLTEAFF. The chain carries TRBV28 and TRBJ1-1; perhaps TRBD1 as D (5 bases). V was shortened by 2 bases and J by 5 bases, with 15 bases between the two germline ends. CDR3 size: 15 residues. Germline V lookup: CDR1 MDHEN, CDR2 SYDVKM.

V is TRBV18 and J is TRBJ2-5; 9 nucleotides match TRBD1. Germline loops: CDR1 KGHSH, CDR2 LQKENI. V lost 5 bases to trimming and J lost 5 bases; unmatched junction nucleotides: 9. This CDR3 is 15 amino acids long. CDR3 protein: CASSSWTGDGETQYF. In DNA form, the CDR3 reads TGTGCCAGCTCATCCTGGACAGGGGATGGGGAGACCCAGTACTTC.

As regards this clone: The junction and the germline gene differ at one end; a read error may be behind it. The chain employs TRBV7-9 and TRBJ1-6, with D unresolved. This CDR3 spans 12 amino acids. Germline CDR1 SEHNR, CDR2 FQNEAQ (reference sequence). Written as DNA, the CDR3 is TGTTCCAGCAGCTTACCCTATTCACCCCTCCACTTT. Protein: CSSSLPYSPLHF.

The CDR3 loop is CASSPSPAGGITGELFF. CDR3 coding DNA: TGCGCCAGCAGCCCCTCTCCGGCGGGGGGGATTACCGGGGAGCTGTTTTTT. This sequence joins TRBV5-1 and TRBJ2-2, with 9 positions matching TRBD2. With 4 bases clipped from V and 5 bases from J, the junction kept 12 bases outside the gene matches. The CDR3 runs to 17 residues. Germline V gene data show CDR1 as SGHRS and CDR2 as YFSETQ.

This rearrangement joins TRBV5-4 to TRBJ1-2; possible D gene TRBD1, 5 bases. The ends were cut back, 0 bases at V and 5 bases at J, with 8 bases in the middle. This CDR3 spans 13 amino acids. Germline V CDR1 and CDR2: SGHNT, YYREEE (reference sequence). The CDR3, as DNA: TGTGCCAGCAGCTTGGACAGGCATTATGGCTACACCTTC. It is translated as CASSLDRHYGYTF. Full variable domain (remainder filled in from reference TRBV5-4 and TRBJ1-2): ETGVTQSPTHLIKTRGQQVTLRCSSQSGHNTVSWYQQALGQGPQFIFQYYREEENGRGNFPPRFSGLQFPNYSSELNVNALELDDSALYLCASSLDRHYGYTFGSGTRLTVV.

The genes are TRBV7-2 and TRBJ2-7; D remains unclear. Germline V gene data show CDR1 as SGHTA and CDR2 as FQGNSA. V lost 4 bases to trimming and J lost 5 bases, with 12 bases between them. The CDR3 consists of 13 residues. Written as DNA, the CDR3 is TGTGCCAGCAGCTCTCCCCCGGTTGACGAGCAGTACTTC. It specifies CASSSPPVDEQYF.

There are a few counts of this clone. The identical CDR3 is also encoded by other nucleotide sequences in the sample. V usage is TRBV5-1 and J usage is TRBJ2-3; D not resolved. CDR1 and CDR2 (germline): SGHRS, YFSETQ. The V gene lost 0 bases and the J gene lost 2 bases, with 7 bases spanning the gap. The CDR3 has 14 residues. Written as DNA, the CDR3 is TGCGCCAGCAGCTTGGGAGACTCCACAGATACGCAGTATTTT. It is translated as CASSLGDSTDTQYF.

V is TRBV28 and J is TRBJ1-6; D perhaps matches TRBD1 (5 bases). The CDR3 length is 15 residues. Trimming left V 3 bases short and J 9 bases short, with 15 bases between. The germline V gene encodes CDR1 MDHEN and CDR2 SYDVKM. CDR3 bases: TGTGCCAGCAGTTTTCGATTGGGGGGAGGTTCACCCCTCCACTTT. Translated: CASSFRLGGGSPLHF.

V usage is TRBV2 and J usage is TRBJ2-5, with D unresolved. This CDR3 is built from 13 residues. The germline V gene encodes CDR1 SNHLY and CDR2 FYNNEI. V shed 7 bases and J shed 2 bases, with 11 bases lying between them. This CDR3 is CASTPRRQETQYF. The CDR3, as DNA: TGTGCCAGCACTCCGCGGCGGCAAGAGACCCAGTACTTC.

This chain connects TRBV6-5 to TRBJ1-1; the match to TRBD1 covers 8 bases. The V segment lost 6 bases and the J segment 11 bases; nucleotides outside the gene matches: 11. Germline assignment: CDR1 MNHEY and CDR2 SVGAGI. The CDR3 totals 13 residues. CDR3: CASRQDRDTVAFF. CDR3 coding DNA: TGTGCCAGCAGGCAGGACAGGGATACCGTGGCTTTCTTT.

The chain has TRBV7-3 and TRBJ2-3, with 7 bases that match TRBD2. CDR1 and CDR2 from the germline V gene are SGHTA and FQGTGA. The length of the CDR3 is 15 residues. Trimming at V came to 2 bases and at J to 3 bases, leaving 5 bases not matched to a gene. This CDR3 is CASSLLAAPTDTQYF. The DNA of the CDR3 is TGTGCCAGCAGCTTACTAGCGGCACCTACAGATACGCAGTATTTT.

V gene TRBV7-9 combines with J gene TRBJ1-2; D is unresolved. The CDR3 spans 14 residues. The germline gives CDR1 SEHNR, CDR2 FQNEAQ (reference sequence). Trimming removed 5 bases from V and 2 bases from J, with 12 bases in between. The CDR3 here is CASSPWTGNYGYTF. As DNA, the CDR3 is TGTGCCAGCAGCCCATGGACGGGGAACTATGGCTACACCTTC.

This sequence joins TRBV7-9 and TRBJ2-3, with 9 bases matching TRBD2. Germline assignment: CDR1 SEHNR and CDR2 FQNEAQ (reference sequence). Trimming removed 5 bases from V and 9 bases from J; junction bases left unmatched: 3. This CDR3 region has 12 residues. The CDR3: CASSGGLATQYF. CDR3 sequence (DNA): TGTGCCAGCAGCGGCGGACTAGCGACGCAGTATTTT.

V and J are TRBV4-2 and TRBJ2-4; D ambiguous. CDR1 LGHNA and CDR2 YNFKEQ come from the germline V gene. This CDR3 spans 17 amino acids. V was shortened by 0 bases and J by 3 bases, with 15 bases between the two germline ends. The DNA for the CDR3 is TGTGCCAGCAGCCAAGATATGGCCAACCTAGTCAAAAACATTCAGTACTTC. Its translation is CASSQDMANLVKNIQYF.